Listed below are T cell receptor beta chains from one sample, sequenced in a study of blood T cell repertoires in COVID-19. Repertoires were generated with immunoSEQ multiplex PCR, while TCRdb's copy carries only in-frame clones and drops some. The sample carries some 87,000 clones, around 82% recorded once. Sequencing was done on a sample of peripheral blood. These receptors came from a man aged 50 to 59 who had recovered from COVID-19. The CDR3 runs from the conserved cysteine through the conserved F or W. D genes are given only for firm matches. Clone sizes are given selectively: once, few, many, or a class where the clone is expanded.

CASSSKQGAETQYF | TGCGCCAGCAGCAGTAAACAGGGGGCGGAGACCCAGTACTTC | NA | TRBD1 | TRBJ2-5 | TRBV4-1
CASTPRLAGGYNEQFF | TGTGCCAGTACCCCCAGACTAGCGGGAGGTTACAATGAGCAGTTCTTC | NA | TRBD2 | TRBJ2-1 | TRBV19
CASSQDLQGVRNQPQHF | TGCGCCAGCAGCCAAGATTTACAGGGAGTTAGAAATCAGCCCCAGCATTTT | NA | NA | TRBJ1-5 | TRBV4-1
CASSLDTSNTGELFF | TGTGCCAGCAGCCTGGACACATCGAACACCGGGGAGCTGTTTTTT | few | NA | TRBJ2-2 | TRBV11-1
CASRTGDTGGTEAFF | TGTGCCAGCAGGACAGGGGATACGGGGGGGACTGAAGCTTTCTTT | NA | TRBD1 | TRBJ1-1 | TRBV19
CASSGTSGGASYEQYF | TGTGCCAGCAGCGGGACTAGCGGGGGGGCCTCCTACGAGCAGTACTTC | NA | TRBD2 | TRBJ2-7 | TRBV5-8
CASSDPRAGGANEQFF | TGTGCCAGCAGTGATCCCCGAGCGGGAGGAGCCAATGAGCAGTTCTTC | NA | TRBD2 | TRBJ2-1 | TRBV2
CASKKQGGEYNEQFF | TGTGCCAGCAAAAAACAGGGTGGGGAGTACAATGAGCAGTTCTTC | few | NA | TRBJ2-1 | TRBV2
CASSSAVGGTEAFF | TGTGCCAGCAGCTCAGCTGTAGGGGGCACTGAAGCTTTCTTT | NA | NA | TRBJ1-1 | TRBV9
CASSQEGQGADIQYF | TGCGCCAGCAGCCAAGAGGGACAGGGGGCTGACATTCAGTACTTC | few | TRBD1 | TRBJ2-4 | TRBV4-1
CASNRQGGDTEAFF | TGTGCCAGCAACCGACAGGGTGGGGACACTGAAGCTTTCTTT | NA | TRBD1 | TRBJ1-1 | TRBV5-5
CASSLRNTEAFF | TGTGCCAGCAGCCTTAGGAACACTGAAGCTTTCTTT | NA | NA | TRBJ1-1 | TRBV3-1/TRBV3-2
CASSVSAGDQPQHF | TGTGCCAGCAGTGTATCAGCGGGAGATCAGCCCCAGCATTTT | once | NA | TRBJ1-5 | TRBV2
CASSWDRGHGYTF | TGTGCCAGCAGCTGGGACAGAGGACACGGCTACACCTTC | NA | TRBD1 | TRBJ1-2 | TRBV5-8
CASGWSPGGSFSRITNEQFF | TGTGCTAGTGGTTGGAGTCCAGGGGGCAGTTTTTCCAGAATCACCAATGAGCAGTTCTTC | NA | TRBD1 | TRBJ2-1 | TRBV12-5
CASSRVGAGSTGELFF | TGCGCCAGCAGCCGGGTCGGGGCGGGAAGCACCGGGGAGCTGTTTTTT | NA | NA | TRBJ2-2 | TRBV5-1
CASSPTHNGRPGYTF | TGTGCCAGCAGCCCGACACATAATGGCCGACCGGGCTACACCTTC | NA | NA | TRBJ1-2 | TRBV3-1/TRBV3-2
CASGRGPLGGPPGGEQFF | TGTGCCAGCGGTCGGGGTCCCCTCGGGGGTCCCCCCGGGGGAGAGCAGTTCTTC | NA | NA | TRBJ2-1 | TRBV14
CASSPLTRGETQYF | TGTGCCAGCAGCCCTTTAACCAGGGGAGAGACCCAGTACTTC | NA | NA | TRBJ2-5 | TRBV7-9
CASSLAPATNEKLFF | TGTGCCAGCAGCTTAGCACCAGCAACTAATGAAAAACTGTTTTTT | NA | NA | TRBJ1-4 | TRBV7-2
CASSPNSLVEQFF | TGTGCCAGCAGCCCAAACAGCCTGGTAGAGCAGTTCTTC | few | NA | TRBJ2-1 | TRBV11-1
CASSPLLTDTQYF | TGTGCCAGCTCACCTCTTCTCACAGATACGCAGTATTTT | NA | NA | TRBJ2-3 | TRBV18
CASSQGQGANYEQYF | TGTGCCAGCAGCCAGGGACAGGGGGCGAACTACGAGCAGTACTTC | NA | TRBD1 | TRBJ2-7 | TRBV7-6
CAWSRLAGGLVTQYF | TGTGCCTGGAGTAGGCTAGCGGGGGGACTCGTGACCCAGTACTTC | NA | TRBD2 | TRBJ2-5 | TRBV30
CASSYSFGNNSPLHF | TGTGCCAGCAGTTACTCTTTCGGTAATAATTCACCCCTCCACTTT | NA | NA | TRBJ1-6 | TRBV6-5
CASSVDGLRYNEQFF | TGTGCCAGCAGCGTAGACGGACTTCGTTACAATGAGCAGTTCTTC | NA | NA | TRBJ2-1 | TRBV7-9
CASSIQGTPGNTIYF | TGTGCCAGCAGTATACAGGGTACACCGGGAAACACCATATATTTT | NA | NA | TRBJ1-3 | TRBV2
CATSDSDRGWETQYF | TGTGCCACCAGTGACTCGGACAGGGGGTGGGAGACCCAGTACTTC | NA | TRBD1 | TRBJ2-5 | TRBV24-1
CAISLGTGPGNTEAFF | TGTGCCATCAGTCTAGGGACAGGGCCAGGGAACACTGAAGCTTTCTTT | NA | TRBD1 | TRBJ1-1 | TRBV10-3
CASSLALRSGETQYF | TGTGCCAGCAGCTTAGCTCTTAGATCGGGGGAGACCCAGTACTTC | once | NA | TRBJ2-5 | TRBV7-2
CASRNGNQPQHF | TGTGCCAGCAGGAACGGGAATCAGCCCCAGCATTTT | NA | NA | TRBJ1-5 | TRBV3-1/TRBV3-2
CASSLVGGSHNEQFF | TGTGCCAGCAGCTTAGTAGGGGGCAGTCACAATGAGCAGTTCTTC | NA | TRBD1 | TRBJ2-1 | TRBV11-3
CASSLPPVTGQGKEKLFF | TGTGCCAGCAGCCTACCGCCCGTGACGGGACAGGGGAAGGAAAAACTGTTTTTT | NA | TRBD1 | TRBJ1-4 | TRBV7-9
CASSRGFGQPQHF | TGTGCCAGCAGTCGAGGGTTCGGTCAGCCCCAGCATTTT | NA | NA | TRBJ1-5 | TRBV27
CASSSPGGHGYTF | TGTGCCAGCAGCTCTCCAGGGGGCCATGGCTACACCTTC | NA | TRBD1 | TRBJ1-2 | TRBV7-9
CASSQPGLTERNYGYTF | TGTGCCAGCAGCCAACCGGGTCTGACGGAGAGAAACTATGGCTACACCTTC | NA | NA | TRBJ1-2 | TRBV3-1/TRBV3-2
CASQREAGFETQYF | TGCGCCAGCCAGAGGGAAGCGGGATTTGAGACCCAGTACTTC | NA | TRBD2 | TRBJ2-5 | TRBV5-1
CASKRGPHFGGNQPQHF | TGTGCCAGCAAAAGGGGTCCCCACTTCGGTGGCAATCAGCCCCAGCATTTT | once | NA | TRBJ1-5 | TRBV5-6
CASSNRQGAYEQYF | TGTGCCAGCAGCAACAGACAGGGGGCCTACGAGCAGTACTTC | NA | NA | TRBJ2-7 | TRBV21-1
CASSLSGGATDTEAFF | TGTGCCAGCAGCCTATCAGGGGGCGCGACGGACACTGAAGCTTTCTTT | NA | TRBD1 | TRBJ1-1 | TRBV3-1/TRBV3-2
CASSMDRGRGGYTF | TGTGCCAGTAGTATGGACAGGGGGCGAGGTGGCTACACCTTC | NA | TRBD1 | TRBJ1-2 | TRBV19